The source of this TCR beta chain is a study of blood T cell repertoires in COVID-19. Original processing notes: Scientists estimated how many nucleated cells there were by amplifying reference gene primers. Sequencing used immunoSEQ multiplex PCR; TCRdb keeps in-frame clones, though not all of them. From that table come the V and J calls and clone size; the DNA was used to work out D and trimming. The sample lists 200,000 to 250,000 clones; roughly 80% were seen once. CDR1 SGHRS and CDR2 YFSETQ come from the germline V gene. V was pared by 0 bases and J by 0 bases, with 5 bases of the junction left unmatched. CDR3 size: 16 residues.

The receptor's source is a woman of 80 years or more with COVID-19, enrolled during active disease. Sequenced sample: peripheral blood. This sequence joins TRBV5-1 and TRBJ1-1; 7 bases are shared with TRBD1. In DNA, the CDR3 is TGCGCCAGCAGCTTGGCCTCGACAGGGATGAACACTGAAGCTTTCTTT. It codes for CASSLASTGMNTEAFF.